This TCR beta chain originates from a study of blood T cell repertoires in COVID-19. On the study more broadly: COVID-19 samples collected from the United States, Italy and Spain covered acute and convalescent phases. From T cells, B-cell-depleted T cells, or PBMCs came the material, which was cDNA or gDNA.

In the original analysis: Estimates of nucleated cell counts were drawn from the amplification of reference gene primers. Profiling relied on immunoSEQ multiplex PCR, and the TCRdb table lists in-frame clones only, not all of them. The V and J calls and the clone size are those of that table, but D and trimming were determined from the DNA. The sample includes 200,000 or so clones, around three quarters of them seen just once. Germline loops: CDR1 DFQATT, CDR2 SNEGSKA (reference sequence). This CDR3 is 13 amino acids long. V dropped 3 bases and J dropped 5; count of bases not matched to a gene: 5. This receptor was taken from a woman in her 70s with acute or convalescent COVID-19. V is TRBV20-1 and J is TRBJ2-7, with 9 bases aligning to TRBD2. Input material: peripheral blood. CDR3 DNA sequence: TGCAGTGCTAGTAGCGGGAGCCAGGACGAGCAGTACTTC. It specifies CSASSGSQDEQYF.